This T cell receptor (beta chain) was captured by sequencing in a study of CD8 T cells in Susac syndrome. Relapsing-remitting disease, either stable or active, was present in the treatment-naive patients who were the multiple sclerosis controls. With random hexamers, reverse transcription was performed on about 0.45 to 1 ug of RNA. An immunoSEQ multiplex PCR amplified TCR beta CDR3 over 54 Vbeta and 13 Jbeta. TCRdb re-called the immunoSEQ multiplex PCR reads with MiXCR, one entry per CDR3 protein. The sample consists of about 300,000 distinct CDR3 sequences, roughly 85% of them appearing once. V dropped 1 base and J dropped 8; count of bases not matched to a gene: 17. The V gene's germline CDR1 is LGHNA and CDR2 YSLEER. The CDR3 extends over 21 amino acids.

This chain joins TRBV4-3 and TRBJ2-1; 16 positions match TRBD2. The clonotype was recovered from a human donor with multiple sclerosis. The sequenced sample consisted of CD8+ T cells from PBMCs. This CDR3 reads CASSQVAQGSGTSGRVYEQFF. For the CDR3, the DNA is TGCGCCAGCAGCCAAGTCGCTCAGGGATCCGGGACTAGCGGGAGGGTCTATGAGCAGTTCTTC.